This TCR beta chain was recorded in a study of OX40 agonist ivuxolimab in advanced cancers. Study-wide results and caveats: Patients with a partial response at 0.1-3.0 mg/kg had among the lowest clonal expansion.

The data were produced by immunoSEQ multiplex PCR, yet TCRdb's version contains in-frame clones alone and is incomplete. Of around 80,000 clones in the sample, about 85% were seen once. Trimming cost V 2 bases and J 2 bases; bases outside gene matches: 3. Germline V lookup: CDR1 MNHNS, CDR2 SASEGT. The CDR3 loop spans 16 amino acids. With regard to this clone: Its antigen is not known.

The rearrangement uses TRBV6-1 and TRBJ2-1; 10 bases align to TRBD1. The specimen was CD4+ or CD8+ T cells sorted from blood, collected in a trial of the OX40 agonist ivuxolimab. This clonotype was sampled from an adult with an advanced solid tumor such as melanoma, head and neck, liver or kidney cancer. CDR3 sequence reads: CASSEWDRGTYNEQFF. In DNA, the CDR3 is TGTGCCAGCAGTGAATGGGACAGGGGTACCTACAATGAGCAGTTCTTC.